The 22 T cell receptor beta chains below come from one sample, sequenced in a study of control samples from healthy donors and cancer patients. Sequencing was performed with immunoSEQ multiplex PCR; in TCRdb, only in-frame clones are kept and a portion is missing. The sample consists of about 82,000 clones, approximately 87% of them appearing once. Source material: blood. The receptors originated from a man aged 45-65 years in good health.

The chain uses TRBV6-5 and TRBJ1-2; D perhaps matches TRBD1 (6 bases). The germline V gene has CDR1 MNHEY and CDR2 SVGAGI. This CDR3 has 13 amino acids. The V end was cut by 7 bases, the J end by 2 bases, with 11 bases between. CDR3 nucleotides: TGTGCCAGCACTTTCGGGACAAACTATGGCTACACCTTC. It translates to CASTFGTNYGYTF.

The J gene is TRBJ2-2, the V gene TRBV2, with D unclear. CDR1 and CDR2 from the germline V gene are SNHLY and FYNNEI. CDR3 length equals 14 residues. Trimming took off 3 bases at V and 4 bases at J, with 9 bases between the two ends. CDR3 coding DNA: TGTGCCAGCAGTGAGGTCAGAACCACCGGGGAGCTGTTTTTT. Translation: CASSEVRTTGELFF.

The rearrangement links TRBV14 to TRBJ2-7, with a weak D call TRBD1 (5 bases). The CDR3 runs 18 residues. Germline V gene lookup returns CDR1 SGHDN and CDR2 FVKESK. Trimming stripped 4 bases from V and 0 bases from J, with 22 bases between. Written as DNA, the CDR3 is TGTGCCAGCAGCCCAGACCCCAGGATCGGACAAGCCTCCTACGAGCAGTACTTC. The encoded protein is CASSPDPRIGQASYEQYF.

The chain is built from TRBV7-2 and TRBJ2-7; 13 bases are shared with TRBD2. Per germline, CDR1 SGHTA and CDR2 FQGNSA. V shed 4 bases and J 2 bases; nucleotides not matched to a gene: 5. The CDR3 length is 16 residues. The CDR3 region is CASSSWTSGSPYEQYF. As DNA, the CDR3 is TGTGCCAGCAGCTCCTGGACTAGCGGGAGTCCCTACGAGCAGTACTTC.

V and J are TRBV6-1 and TRBJ1-4; D perhaps matches TRBD1 (6 bases). Trimming stripped 3 bases from V and 7 bases from J, with 9 bases between. Germline V gene data show CDR1 as MNHNS and CDR2 as SASEGT. The CDR3 sequence is 13 residues long. The CDR3 coding sequence is TGTGCCAGCAGTGAGCTCAGGGGTGAAAAACTGTTTTTT. This gives the protein CASSELRGEKLFF.

By its share, this clone is medium-sized. The genes are TRBV21-1 and TRBJ2-7; the DNA was not compared with TRBD2, the D call given in the table. TRBV21-1 is noted as a pseudogene. The CDR3 is made up of 16 amino acids. CDR3 region: CASQPNPSGSSYEQYF. CDR3 DNA sequence: TGTGCCAGCCAACCAAACCCTAGCGGGAGCTCCTACGAGCAGTACTTC.

The chain has TRBV6-5 and TRBJ1-1; D unresolved. Germline V gene data show CDR1 as MNHEY and CDR2 as SVGAGI. Trimming took 2 bases from V and 1 from J, leaving 5 bases between them. CDR3 length equals 13 residues. CDR3 DNA sequence: TGTGCCAGCAGTTACCAAAAGAACACTGAAGCTTTCTTT. Translating it yields CASSYQKNTEAFF.

This chain's CDR3 is CASSHGTSGRHEQYF. CDR3 nucleotides: TGCGCCAGCAGCCACGGGACTAGCGGGAGGCACGAGCAGTACTTC. The chain joins TRBV4-1 to TRBJ2-7, with 15 bases aligning to TRBD2. V was pared by 3 bases and J by 5 bases, with 2 bases of the junction left unmatched. CDR3 length: 15 residues. Looked up from germline, CDR1 is MGHRA and CDR2 is YSYEKL.

The CDR3 is CASSYWPPGSTEAFF. In DNA form, the CDR3 reads TGTGCCAGCAGTTATTGGCCACCTGGGAGCACTGAAGCTTTCTTT. The chain couples TRBV6-2 or TRBV6-3 to TRBJ1-1; D unresolved. The CDR3 consists of 15 residues. Trimming took off 3 bases at V and 4 bases at J, with 15 bases between the two ends. Germline loops: CDR1 MNHEY, CDR2 SVGEGT.

V is TRBV18 and J is TRBJ2-3; maybe TRBD1 (5 bases). Trimming removed 3 bases from V and 1 base from J, with 11 bases in between. The germline gives CDR1 KGHSH, CDR2 LQKENI. The CDR3 sequence is 15 residues long. CDR3 in amino acids: CASSPIRGRTDTQYF. CDR3 nucleotides: TGTGCCAGCTCACCTATAAGGGGTCGCACAGATACGCAGTATTTT.

The genes are TRBV5-1 and TRBJ2-5; tentatively, D is TRBD2 (7 bases). The V gene's germline CDR1 is SGHRS and CDR2 YFSETQ. V was pared by 5 bases and J by 4 bases, with 15 bases between. This CDR3 contains 14 residues. This CDR3 is CASSLGGGRETQYF. The CDR3 nucleotides read TGCGCCAGCAGTTTAGGGGGGGGCCGAGAGACCCAGTACTTC.

The chain has TRBV2 and TRBJ1-2, with D perhaps TRBD1 (5 bases). Deletions cut 6 bases from V and 8 bases from J, with 19 bases between. The CDR3 has 14 amino acids. The germline gives CDR1 SNHLY, CDR2 FYNNEI. The DNA of the CDR3 is TGTGCCAGCAGGGAGCAGGGAACTTCCTTCGGCTACACCTTC. Its protein is CASREQGTSFGYTF.

The chain combines TRBV15 with TRBJ1-3; the D gene is possibly TRBD1 (5 bases). Deletions cut 7 bases from V and 0 bases from J, with 13 bases between. Germline values: CDR1 LNHNV, CDR2 YYDKDF (reference sequence). The CDR3 has 15 residues. DNA for the CDR3: TGTGCCACCAATCCCGGGGGTAGCTCTGGAAACACCATATATTTT. This translates into CATNPGGSSGNTIYF.

V is TRBV4-3 and J is TRBJ1-3; TRBD1 matches 8 bases. The germline CDR1 and CDR2 sequences are LGHNA and YSLEER. This CDR3 has 15 amino acids. V trimming: 1 base; J trimming: 4 bases; junction bases outside the gene matches: 3. Here the CDR3 DNA reads TGCGCCAGCAGCCAAGCAACAGGGGGGGGAAACACCATATATTTT. Its translation: CASSQATGGGNTIYF.

The rearrangement links TRBV9 to TRBJ2-3; D remains unclear. Trimming stripped 7 bases from V and 4 bases from J, with 7 bases between. The CDR3 contains 11 residues. Germline loops: CDR1 SGDLS, CDR2 YYNGEE. CDR3 amino acids: CASGPADTQYF. The CDR3 DNA reads as TGTGCCAGCGGGCCGGCAGATACGCAGTATTTT.

This clone appeared a single time. The V call is TRBV28, the J call TRBJ2-5; unclear D gene. Trimming removed 6 bases from V and 5 bases from J, with 13 bases in between. The V gene's germline CDR1 is MDHEN and CDR2 SYDVKM. This CDR3 is 13 amino acids long. For the CDR3, the DNA is TGTGCCAGCAGCCCCCAAAACCCGGAGACCCAGTACTTC. Encoded protein: CASSPQNPETQYF.

CDR3 sequence: CASTVGLAGGSQETQYF. In nucleotides, the CDR3 is TGCGCCAGCACCGTGGGACTAGCGGGGGGTTCCCAAGAGACCCAGTACTTC. J is TRBJ2-5 and V is TRBV5-1; 15 bases fit TRBD2. From germline, CDR1 is SGHRS and CDR2 YFSETQ. The CDR3 covers 17 residues. J gave up 1 base and V 6 bases, and 7 bases lay outside the gene matches.

CDR3 sequence: CASSLQLQNNEKLFF. The CDR3 coding sequence is TGCGCCAGCAGCTTGCAGTTACAGAATAATGAAAAACTGTTTTTT. V gene TRBV5-1 combines with J gene TRBJ1-4; no firm D call. The CDR3 length is 15 residues. Germline CDR1 is SGHRS and CDR2 is YFSETQ. V lost 1 base, J lost 4 bases, and 11 bases lay in between.

The chain couples TRBV3-1 (or the pseudogene TRBV3-2) to TRBJ1-6; 9 nucleotides line up with TRBD1. Germline-derived CDR1 and CDR2 are LGHDT and YNNKEL (reference sequence). With 3 bases clipped from V and 1 base from J, the junction kept 10 bases outside the gene matches. This CDR3 comprises 19 residues. CDR3 DNA sequence: TGTGCCAGCAGCCACCCGACAGGGGGGACCTCATCCTATAATTCACCCCTCCACTTT. Encoded protein: CASSHPTGGTSSYNSPLHF.

The rearrangement links TRBV24-1 to TRBJ1-5, with TRBD1 matching 7 bases. The CDR3 is 15 residues long. Looked up from germline, CDR1 is KGHDR and CDR2 is SFDVKD. The V segment lost 6 bases and the J segment 4 bases; nucleotides outside the gene matches: 8. CDR3 amino acids: CATSPATGTNQPQHF. CDR3 bases: TGTGCCACCAGTCCGGCGACAGGGACTAATCAGCCCCAGCATTTT.

The chain links TRBV7-8 to TRBJ1-5; D possibly corresponds to TRBD1 (6 bases). The CDR3 is 16 residues long. The germline V and J ends were trimmed by 5 bases and 6 bases, with 20 bases remaining between them. CDR1 is SGHVS and CDR2 is FQNEAQ in the germline V gene. CDR3 bases: TGTGCCAGCAGCCAGATAGGCGGCAGGGGAGGTCAGCCCCAGCATTTT. Its translation: CASSQIGGRGGQPQHF.

This clone appeared once. The chain employs TRBV2 and TRBJ2-1, with no clear D. Germline-derived CDR1 and CDR2 are SNHLY and FYNNEI. The CDR3 consists of 12 residues. V was pared by 7 bases and J by 12 bases, with 16 bases between. The DNA for the CDR3 is TGTGCCAGCATGGCAGACCGTGGCGGGCAGTTCTTC. Its protein product is CASMADRGGQFF.